This T cell receptor (beta chain) was sequenced in a study of shared clonotypes between healthy human individuals. Germline V gene data show CDR1 as MNHEY and CDR2 as SMNVEV (reference sequence). V lost 5 bases to trimming and J lost 4 bases; unmatched junction nucleotides: 8. This CDR3 has 15 residues. This clone was detected once. The method was immunoSEQ multiplex PCR; TCRdb's version includes in-frame clones alone and lacks a portion of them. Among 780,000 or so clones listed, roughly 72% were seen once. The sequence was obtained from a woman in her thirties in good health. Sequenced material: memory CD4+ T cells sorted from blood. Subset here: CD45RA-negative fraction. The rearrangement links TRBV27 to TRBJ2-7; 10 bases are a match to TRBD2. The CDR3 reads CASSRTSGGPYEQYF. The DNA for the CDR3 is TGTGCCAGCAGTAGGACTAGCGGAGGCCCTTACGAGCAGTACTTC.